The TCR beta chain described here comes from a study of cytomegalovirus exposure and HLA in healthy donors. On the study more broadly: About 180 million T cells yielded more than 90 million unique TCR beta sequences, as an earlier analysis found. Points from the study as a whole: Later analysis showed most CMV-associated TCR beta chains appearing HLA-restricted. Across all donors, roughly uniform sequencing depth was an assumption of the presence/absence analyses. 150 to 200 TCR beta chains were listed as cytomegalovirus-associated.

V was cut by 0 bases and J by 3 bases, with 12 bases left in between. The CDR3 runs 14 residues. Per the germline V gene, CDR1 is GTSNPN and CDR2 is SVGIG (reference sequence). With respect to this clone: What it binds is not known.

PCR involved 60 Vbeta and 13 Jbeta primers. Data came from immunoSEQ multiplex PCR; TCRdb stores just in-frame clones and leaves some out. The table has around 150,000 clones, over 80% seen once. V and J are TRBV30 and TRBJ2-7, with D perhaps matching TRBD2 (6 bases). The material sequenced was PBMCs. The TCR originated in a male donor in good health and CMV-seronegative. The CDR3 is CAWSVTPGGYEQYF. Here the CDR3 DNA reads TGTGCCTGGAGTGTGACTCCCGGGGGCTACGAGCAGTACTTC.